Below are 12 T cell receptor beta chains sequenced from a single sample in a study of blood T cell repertoires in COVID-19. Repertoires were generated with immunoSEQ multiplex PCR, while TCRdb's copy carries only in-frame clones and drops some. The data contain about 170,000 clones, roughly 88% of them singletons. Sequenced material: peripheral blood. Every receptor here comes from an older man with COVID-19, enrolled during active disease.

This rearrangement joins TRBV7-2 to TRBJ1-2, with 9 positions matching TRBD1. Germline V gene lookup returns CDR1 SGHTA and CDR2 FQGNSA. The CDR3 contains 14 residues. Germline trimming cut 1 base from V and 5 bases from J; bases unmatched to any gene: 2. The CDR3 bases are TGTGCCAGCAGCTTAGGGACAGGGGATTATGGCTACACCTTC. This gives the protein CASSLGTGDYGYTF.

CDR3 DNA sequence: TGTGCCAGCAGTGAAGCGGTCAGGTATCAGCCCCAGCATTTT. This sequence encodes CASSEAVRYQPQHF. This rearrangement joins TRBV6-1 to TRBJ1-5; D gene ambiguous. This CDR3 is built from 14 residues. Germline loops: CDR1 MNHNS, CDR2 SASEGT. Trimming removed 0 bases from V and 5 bases from J, with 8 bases in between.

The chain uses TRBV5-8 and TRBJ1-1, with D possibly being TRBD1 (5 bases). The V gene's germline CDR1 is SGHTS and CDR2 YDEGEE. V was pared by 2 bases and J by 5 bases, with 25 bases between. The CDR3 spans 18 residues. For the CDR3, the DNA is TGTGCCAGCAGCTTTTGGTACGAATACCGGGGGAAGGAGACTGAAGCTTTCTTT. It is translated as CASSFWYEYRGKETEAFF.

The chain carries TRBV14 and TRBJ1-3; TRBD1 matches 8 bases. Germline loops: CDR1 SGHDN, CDR2 FVKESK. Trimming cost V 0 bases and J 2 bases; bases outside gene matches: 6. CDR3 length: 17 residues. The CDR3 here is CASSQDPGGFTGNTIYF. CDR3 sequence (DNA): TGTGCCAGCAGCCAAGATCCAGGGGGCTTTACTGGAAACACCATATATTTT.

V usage is TRBV7-3 and J usage is TRBJ2-2, with D perhaps TRBD2 (6 bases). In germline, CDR1 is SGHTA, CDR2 FQGTGA. This CDR3 has 15 residues. The V end lost 2 bases, the J end lost 1 base, and 8 bases lay between the germline ends. Here the CDR3 reads CASSLAGQNTGELFF. The DNA for the CDR3 is TGTGCCAGCAGCTTAGCGGGGCAGAACACCGGGGAGCTGTTTTTT.

The genes are TRBV9 and TRBJ2-2; D possibly corresponds to TRBD1 (5 bases). The V and J ends lost 3 bases and 0 bases respectively, with 12 bases between them. CDR3 length equals 16 residues. CDR1 and CDR2 from the germline V gene are SGDLS and YYNGEE. In DNA form, the CDR3 reads TGTGCCAGCAGCGAAACAGGCTGGGCGAACACCGGGGAGCTGTTTTTT. As protein: CASSETGWANTGELFF.

The chain combines TRBV28 with TRBJ1-1; D unclear. The ends were cut back, 2 bases at V and 0 bases at J, with 7 bases in the middle. The length of the CDR3 is 14 residues. CDR1 MDHEN and CDR2 SYDVKM come from the germline V gene. The CDR3 bases are TGTGCCAGCAGTTTAGTACAGTTGAACACTGAAGCTTTCTTT. This encodes CASSLVQLNTEAFF.

This clone was detected a few times. The chain employs TRBV18 and TRBJ1-4, with TRBD1 as a possible D gene (5 bases). The CDR3 totals 16 residues. The germline gives CDR1 KGHSH, CDR2 LQKENI. The V and J ends lost 3 bases and 7 bases respectively, with 18 bases between them. CDR3 region: CASSPNDAGGGEKLFF. In DNA form, the CDR3 reads TGTGCCAGCTCACCGAATGATGCGGGGGGAGGTGAAAAACTGTTTTTT.

CDR3 protein: CASSLSAGDTFYEQYF. The CDR3 DNA reads as TGTGCCAGCAGTTTATCCGCTGGGGACACTTTCTACGAGCAGTACTTC. The chain couples TRBV27 to TRBJ2-7; D possibly corresponds to TRBD1 (6 bases). In germline, CDR1 is MNHEY, CDR2 SMNVEV (reference sequence). The CDR3 is 16 amino acids. V lost 0 bases and J lost 3, with 15 bases in between.

The chain's CDR3 is CASSGTGRGNEQFF. The CDR3 bases are TGTGCCAGCAGCGGGACAGGGCGCGGCAATGAGCAGTTCTTC. The rearrangement joins TRBV28 to TRBJ2-1, with 9 nucleotides matching TRBD1. CDR1 and CDR2 from the germline V gene are MDHEN and SYDVKM. J was trimmed by 6 bases and V by 6 bases; bases with no gene match: 6. The CDR3 totals 14 residues.

This clone showed up just a few times. V gene TRBV6-5 combines with J gene TRBJ2-7; 7 positions agree with TRBD1. V was pared by 6 bases and J by 5 bases, with 7 bases of the junction left unmatched. This CDR3 spans 13 amino acids. CDR1 MNHEY and CDR2 SVGAGI come from the germline V gene. In DNA, the CDR3 is TGTGCCAGCAGGCCCCCGGGACAGAACGAGCAGTACTTC. Translation gives CASRPPGQNEQYF.

The chain has TRBV5-1 and TRBJ1-6, with TRBD1 matching over 7 bases. Per the germline V gene, CDR1 is SGHRS and CDR2 is YFSETQ. Losses at the gene ends were 2 bases for V and 4 bases for J; bases not matched to a gene: 6. The CDR3 is made up of 16 amino acids. The CDR3 is CASSLQAGQYNSPLHF. The CDR3 coding sequence is TGCGCCAGCAGCTTACAGGCGGGACAGTATAATTCACCCCTCCACTTT.